One sample yielded the 22 T cell receptor beta chains listed below, sequenced in a study of T cell clusters in autoimmune cytopenias. TRB was amplified by touch-down multiplex PCR, primer pools A and B combined. TCRdb re-called the multiplex PCR reads, yielding one record per CDR3 amino acid sequence without DNA. Its listing shows about 4,800 distinct CDR3 sequences. Each sample's input was about 250 ng genomic DNA, 30,000 to 45,000 genome equivalents. Source material: peripheral blood. The source is a human donor with an autoimmune cytopenia or autoimmune hepatitis (not recorded which).

This chain connects TRBV5-4 to TRBJ1-2; the D gene TCRdb calls, TRBD1, cannot be checked with no DNA. This CDR3 has 15 amino acids. Germline V gene sequence: CDR1 SGHNT, CDR2 YYREEE (reference sequence). CDR3 amino acids: CASSLGAGQPYGYTF.

According to its frequency, this clonotype is medium-sized. V and J are TRBV27 and TRBJ2-5; TCRdb outputs TRBD1, but without DNA this stays unchecked. The germline CDR1 and CDR2 sequences are MNHEY and SMNVEV (reference sequence). The length of the CDR3 is 16 residues. CDR3 residues: CASSPWGGGTQETQYF.

This clonotype is identified as medium-sized (0.01 to 0.1%) from frequency. The chain is built from TRBV5-4 and TRBJ2-3; TCRdb designates TRBD1, a call that cannot be tested without DNA. The CDR3 has 16 amino acids. Germline values: CDR1 SGHNT, CDR2 YYREEE (reference sequence). The CDR3 here is CASSLKLSGGKYTQYF.

V usage is TRBV5-6 and J usage is TRBJ1-1. This CDR3 is built from 13 residues. CDR1 is SGHDT and CDR2 is YYEEEE in the germline V gene. CDR3 sequence reads: CASSWDRETEAFF.

The V and J genes are TRBV5-1 and TRBJ1-2; the TCRdb call, TRBD1, lacks DNA for checking. Germline loops: CDR1 SGHRS, CDR2 YFSETQ. The CDR3 contains 15 residues. The CDR3 sequence is CASSLGQGGRDGYTF.

The rearrangement links TRBV11-2 to TRBJ2-7; absent DNA, TCRdb's TRBD2 call cannot be checked. This CDR3 has 16 amino acids. Per germline, CDR1 SGHAT and CDR2 FQNNGV. This chain's CDR3 is CASSYQWEVQDYEQYF.

This clonotype shows up as medium-sized by frequency. The chain uses TRBV6-6 and TRBJ1-6. The germline V gene has CDR1 MNHNY and CDR2 SVGAGI (reference sequence). CDR3 length: 16 residues. CDR3 region: CASSYMGSSYNSPLHF.

The V gene is TRBV6-6, the J gene TRBJ2-3; without DNA, the TCRdb call of TRBD2 cannot be checked. There are 16 residues in the CDR3. In germline, CDR1 is MNHNY, CDR2 SVGAGI (reference sequence). The CDR3 here is CASSRSGGGIVNTQYF.

This clonotype is identified as medium-sized from frequency. This rearrangement joins TRBV12-3 or TRBV12-4 to TRBJ1-2. There are 16 residues in the CDR3. The CDR3 reads CASSFSLRSSPHGYTF.

The J gene is TRBJ2-5, the V gene TRBV6-5; checking the TCRdb D call of TRBD2 is not possible without DNA. CDR3 length: 14 amino acids. Germline V gene lookup returns CDR1 MNHEY and CDR2 SVGAGI. CDR3 protein: CASSYRLAGDEQYF.

The chain uses TRBV5-5 and TRBJ1-6; the D call from TCRdb, TRBD1, cannot be confirmed without DNA. CDR3 length equals 15 residues. The germline gives CDR1 SGHKS, CDR2 YYEKEE (reference sequence). The CDR3 here is CASSPQGANNSPLHF. Together with reference TRBV5-5 and TRBJ1-6, the CDR3 gives the full variable domain: DAGVTQSPTHLIKTRGQQVTLRCSPISGHKSVSWYQQVLGQGPQFIFQYYEKEERGRGNFPDRFSARQFPNYSSELNVNALLLGDSALYLCASSPQGANNSPLHFGNGTRLTVT.

Considering frequency, this clonotype is medium-sized. This chain joins TRBV19 and TRBJ2-1; TCRdb reports TRBD2, a call that lacks DNA to check it against. Germline V gene lookup returns CDR1 LNHDA and CDR2 SQIVND (reference sequence). The CDR3 is 15 residues long. This chain's CDR3 is CASSKGLAGENEQFF.

In terms of frequency, this clonotype is medium-sized. The J gene is TRBJ2-3, the V gene TRBV19; TCRdb picks TRBD1, but there is no DNA to check that call. The CDR3 sequence is 12 residues long. The germline gives CDR1 LNHDA, CDR2 SQIVND (reference sequence). CDR3 loop: CASRQAGDTQYF.

This clonotype counts as large (0.1 to 1%) by frequency. The gene calls are TRBV11-1 and TRBJ2-2; there is no DNA to check the TCRdb D call of TRBD2. CDR1 and CDR2 from the germline V gene are SGHAT and FQDESV (reference sequence). CDR3 length: 16 residues. CDR3 loop: CASSHGLAGSTGELFF.

By frequency, this clonotype registers medium-sized. V is TRBV11-1 and J is TRBJ2-6; the TCRdb call, TRBD1, lacks DNA for checking. Germline-derived CDR1 and CDR2 are SGHAT and FQDESV (reference sequence). The CDR3 sequence is 18 residues long. The CDR3 loop is CASSPGSGRSAGANVLTF.

This chain uses TRBV10-3 with TRBJ2-7; as DNA is missing, the TRBD2 call by TCRdb cannot be tested. The CDR3 contains 15 residues. The germline gives CDR1 ENHRY, CDR2 SYGVKD. CDR3 amino acids: CAISEGREVGNEQYF.

V usage is TRBV19 and J usage is TRBJ1-2. CDR1 LNHDA and CDR2 SQIVND come from the germline V gene (reference sequence). This CDR3 has 13 amino acids. CDR3 sequence reads: CASSKASDYGYTF.

The J gene is TRBJ2-2, the V gene TRBV18; TCRdb names TRBD1, which stays unverified in the absence of DNA. The CDR3 contains 15 residues. Germline V gene sequence: CDR1 KGHSH, CDR2 LQKENI. The CDR3 region is CASSGTGVNTGELFF.

The chain is built from TRBV6-2 or TRBV6-3 and TRBJ2-3; TCRdb designates TRBD2, a call that cannot be tested without DNA. Germline CDR1 and CDR2: MNHEY and SVGEGT. The CDR3 totals 14 residues. This CDR3 is CASTLAGAGDTQYF.

This clonotype shows up as medium-sized by frequency. V is TRBV15 and J is TRBJ2-3; TCRdb names TRBD2, which stays unverified in the absence of DNA. The CDR3 is 16 amino acids. Germline values: CDR1 LNHNV, CDR2 YYDKDF (reference sequence). The CDR3 here is CATSREREGLSDTQYF.

This rearrangement joins TRBV7-9 to TRBJ2-3; TCRdb's D call of TRBD2 is untestable without DNA. CDR3 length: 15 residues. Germline values: CDR1 SEHNR, CDR2 FQNEAQ (reference sequence). CDR3 loop: CASSPRAIRTDTQYF.

This clonotype is medium-sized (0.01 to 0.1%) by frequency. This sequence joins TRBV30 and TRBJ2-2; the TCRdb D gene call, TRBD1, has no DNA to confirm it. CDR3 length equals 16 residues. The germline V gene has CDR1 GTSNPN and CDR2 SVGIG (reference sequence). The CDR3 sequence is CAWRVSRGLYTGELFF.